These T cell receptor beta chains were read from a single sample in a study of T cells in Graves' hyperthyroidism and ophthalmopathy. TCRdb called the multiplex PCR reads again in MiXCR, with one record for every CDR3 protein. The data contain over 700,000 distinct CDR3 sequences, about 35% of them singletons. The sequencing sample was made of blood. Every receptor here comes from a woman between 40 and 55 years old with Graves' hyperthyroidism. The CDR3 runs from the conserved cysteine through the conserved F or W. A D gene is named only where the DNA matches it firmly. Clone size, where shown, is once, few, many, or a class for clones that have expanded.

d_gene	abundance	v_gene	j_gene	CDR3aa	CDR3nt
.	many	TRBV2	TRBJ1-1	CASNSIGFSNTEAFF	TGTGCCAGCAATAGTATCGGGTTTTCGAACACTGAAGCTTTCTTT
.	few	TRBV20-1	TRBJ1-2	CSAMGLAGNYGYTF	TGCAGTGCTATGGGGCTAGCGGGTAACTATGGCTACACCTTC
.	few	TRBV25-1	TRBJ2-5	CASSEPGRSGETQYF	TGTGCCAGCAGCGAACCTGGACGATCAGGAGAGACCCAGTACTTC
.	many	TRBV7-9	TRBJ2-7	CASSQDRNYEQYF	TGCGCCAGCAGCCAAGATCGGAACTACGAGCAGTACTTC
.	.	TRBV29-1	TRBJ2-5	CSVAAGAKETQYF	TGCAGCGTAGCAGCAGGGGCCAAAGAGACCCAGTACTTC
TRBD1	.	TRBV6-8	TRBJ1-1	CAYRGHTNTEAFF	TGTGCCTACAGGGGGCACACGAACACTGAAGCTTTCTTT
.	.	TRBV10-3	TRBJ1-1	CASSQPRDPEAFF	TGTGCCAGCTCACAACCCAGGGACCCTGAAGCTTTCTTT
.	.	TRBV2	TRBJ1-2	CASSVQVTNGYTF	TGTGCCAGCAGTGTACAGGTCACGAATGGCTACACCTTC
.	few	TRBV12-3/TRBV12-4	TRBJ2-7	CASSFTGFGEQYF	TGTGCCAGCAGTTTCACCGGGTTTGGGGAGCAGTACTTC
.	many	TRBV10-3	TRBJ1-4	CASSPVPGHEKLFF	TGTGCCAGCAGTCCGGTCCCGGGACATGAAAAACTGTTTTTT
.	many	TRBV12-3/TRBV12-4	TRBJ1-1	CASSFGDTEAFF	TGTGCCAGCAGTTTTGGGGACACTGAAGCTTTCTTT
.	few	TRBV6-5	TRBJ1-1	CASSYRTMNTEAFF	TGTGCCAGCAGTTACAGGACCATGAACACTGAAGCTTTCTTT
TRBD1	.	TRBV29-1	TRBJ1-2	CSVRPGTGDYGYTF	TGCAGCGTAAGGCCCGGGACAGGGGACTATGGCTACACCTTC
.	many	TRBV7-9	TRBJ2-7	CASGPSSYEQYF	TGTGCCAGCGGACCCAGCTCCTACGAGCAGTACTTC
TRBD1	.	TRBV4-3	TRBJ2-7	CASSQNVGDSKSYEQYF	TGCGCCAGCAGCCAAAACGTAGGGGACAGTAAGAGCTACGAGCAGTACTTC
.	few	TRBV11-2	TRBJ1-1	CASSNQGNTEAFF	TGTGCCAGCAGCAATCAGGGGAACACTGAAGCTTTCTTT
.	many	TRBV20-1	TRBJ1-6	CSASKGREQESPLHF	TGCAGTGCTAGCAAGGGACGGGAGCAAGAATCACCCCTCCACTTT
.	.	TRBV20-1	TRBJ2-7	CSARGVVQVYEQYF	TGCAGTGCTAGGGGGGTCGTTCAGGTCTACGAGCAGTACTTC
.	few	TRBV7-8	TRBJ2-2	CASSLTRVVNTGELFF	TGTGCCAGCAGCTTAACGCGTGTAGTCAACACCGGGGAGCTGTTTTTT
TRBD1	few	TRBV7-2	TRBJ2-7	CASSYSSQGVPAYEQYF	TGTGCCAGCAGTTACTCGAGTCAGGGGGTGCCAGCCTACGAGCAGTACTTC
.	.	TRBV12-3/TRBV12-4	TRBJ2-2	CASRLHGGPNTGELFF	TGTGCCAGCAGGTTACATGGGGGCCCGAACACCGGGGAGCTGTTTTTT
TRBD2	.	TRBV29-1	TRBJ2-7	CSVTGAGGHYEQYF	TGCAGCGTAACTGGGGCGGGAGGGCACTACGAGCAGTACTTC
TRBD2	.	TRBV4-1	TRBJ2-5	CASSQTGGSKETQYF	TGCGCCAGCAGCCAGACGGGCGGGAGTAAAGAGACCCAGTACTTC
TRBD1	once	TRBV7-9	TRBJ1-5	CASSPRGTANQPQHF	TGTGCCAGCAGCCCCCGGGGGACAGCTAATCAGCCCCAGCATTTT
.	.	TRBV7-9	TRBJ2-5	CASSLANGHPEGETQYF	TGTGCCAGCAGCTTAGCTAACGGACACCCCGAAGGGGAGACCCAGTACTTC
.	many	TRBV4-3	TRBJ1-2	CASSQTSQGGYTF	TGCGCCAGCAGCCAAACCAGCCAAGGAGGCTACACCTTC
.	.	TRBV12-3/TRBV12-4	TRBJ1-3	CASSPKGSSGNTIYF	TGTGCCAGCAGTCCAAAGGGGAGCTCTGGAAACACCATATATTTT
.	.	TRBV29-1	TRBJ2-5	CSLWRGGQETQYF	TGCAGCTTGTGGCGGGGAGGCCAAGAGACCCAGTACTTC
TRBD1	.	TRBV9	TRBJ1-2	CASSDPTGVNGYTF	TGTGCCAGCAGCGACCCAACAGGGGTAAATGGCTACACCTTC
TRBD1	.	TRBV12-3/TRBV12-4	TRBJ1-2	CASSLARGLIGYTF	TGTGCCAGCAGTTTGGCCAGGGGGTTGATTGGCTACACCTTC
.	.	TRBV25-1	TRBJ2-7	CASHTGYEQYF	TGTGCCAGCCATACAGGCTACGAGCAGTACTTC
.	few	TRBV6-1	TRBJ1-4	CASDENRGSEKLFF	TGTGCCAGCGACGAAAATAGGGGATCTGAAAAACTGTTTTTT
.	few	TRBV6-5	TRBJ2-2	CASKVGNTGELFF	TGTGCCAGCAAGGTGGGAAACACCGGGGAGCTGTTTTTT
TRBD1	.	TRBV2	TRBJ1-1	CAITPLQGGTEAFF	TGTGCCATCACACCGTTACAGGGGGGGACTGAAGCTTTCTTT
.	many	TRBV12-3/TRBV12-4	TRBJ1-2	CASKRTNYGYTF	TGTGCCAGCAAACGGACAAACTATGGCTACACCTTC
.	.	TRBV2	TRBJ2-7	CASTELRTAEQYF	TGTGCCAGCACAGAACTTAGGACGGCCGAGCAGTACTTC
TRBD1	.	TRBV15	TRBJ1-4	CATSIGQGGVSEKLFF	TGTGCCACCAGCATCGGACAGGGCGGGGTTAGCGAAAAACTGTTTTTT
TRBD1	few	TRBV5-1	TRBJ1-1	CASSPMNTGGTEAFF	TGCGCCAGCAGTCCAATGAACACAGGGGGCACTGAAGCTTTCTTT
.	many	TRBV30	TRBJ2-7	CAWSVTYEQYF	TGTGCCTGGAGTGTTACCTACGAGCAGTACTTC
.	few	TRBV7-9	TRBJ1-4	CASSLRRGKPSYTNEKLFF	TGTGCCAGCAGCTTAAGGAGGGGAAAACCTTCGTACACTAATGAAAAACTGTTTTTT
TRBD2	.	TRBV4-1	TRBJ2-7	CASSQVGGTRMGEQYF	TGTGCCAGCAGCCAAGTCGGCGGGACTAGGATGGGCGAGCAGTACTTC
.	.	TRBV12-3/TRBV12-4	TRBJ1-3	CASTLAYLSGNTIYF	TGTGCCAGCACTCTTGCCTACCTCTCTGGAAACACCATATATTTT
.	.	TRBV6-5	TRBJ2-6	CASSYSNPGFNTEAF	TGTGCCAGCAGTTACTCGAACCCGGGCTTTAACACTGAAGCTTTC
.	many	TRBV4-3	TRBJ1-6	CASSGTGFNSPLHF	TGCGCCAGCAGCGGAACAGGGTTCAATTCACCCCTCCACTTT
.	many	TRBV24-1	TRBJ1-1	CATSEQGQNTEAFF	TGTGCCACCAGTGAGCAGGGACAGAACACTGAAGCTTTCTTT
.	few	TRBV6-5	TRBJ2-7	CASSYSVGNSEQYF	TGTGCCAGCAGTTACTCCGTTGGGAACTCGGAGCAGTACTTC
TRBD1	few	TRBV28	TRBJ1-2	CASSLMDRVIYGYTF	TGTGCCAGCAGTCTCATGGACAGGGTGATCTATGGCTACACCTTC
TRBD2	many	TRBV7-9	TRBJ2-7	CASSPAGGLYEQYF	TGTGCCAGCAGCCCAGCGGGGGGGCTCTACGAGCAGTACTTC
TRBD2	.	TRBV7-8	TRBJ2-1	CASSGRDYEQFF	TGTGCCAGCAGTGGCAGGGACTACGAGCAGTTCTTC
TRBD2	.	TRBV10-3	TRBJ2-3	CAISATTSGTGTDTQYF	TGTGCCATCAGTGCGACTACTAGCGGGACTGGCACAGATACGCAGTATTTT
.	many	TRBV10-1	TRBJ2-7	CASSESGLEQYF	TGCGCCAGCAGTGAGTCAGGGCTCGAGCAGTACTTC
.	.	TRBV2	TRBJ1-2	CASVAGEYYGYTF	TGTGCCAGCGTGGCGGGGGAATACTATGGCTACACCTTC